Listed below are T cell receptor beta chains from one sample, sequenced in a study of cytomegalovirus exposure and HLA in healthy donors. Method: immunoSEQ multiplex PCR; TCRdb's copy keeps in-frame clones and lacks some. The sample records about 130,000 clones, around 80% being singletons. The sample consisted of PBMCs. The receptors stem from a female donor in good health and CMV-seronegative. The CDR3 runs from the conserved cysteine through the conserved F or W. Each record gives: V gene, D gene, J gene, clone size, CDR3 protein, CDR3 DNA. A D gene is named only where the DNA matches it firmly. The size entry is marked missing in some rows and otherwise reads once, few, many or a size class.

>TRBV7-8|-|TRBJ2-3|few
CASSPSTGITDTQYF
TGTGCCAGCAGCCCATCGACAGGTATCACAGATACGCAGTATTTT
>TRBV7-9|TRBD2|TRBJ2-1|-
CASSAGGAYNEQFF
TGTGCCAGCAGCGCCGGGGGGGCCTACAATGAGCAGTTCTTC
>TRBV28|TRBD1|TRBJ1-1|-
CASSLGQGTWNTEAFF
TGTGCCAGCAGCCTGGGACAGGGGACCTGGAACACTGAAGCTTTCTTT
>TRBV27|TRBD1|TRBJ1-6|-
CASSIQGTYNSPLHF
TGTGCCAGCAGTATACAGGGGACCTATAATTCACCCCTCCACTTT
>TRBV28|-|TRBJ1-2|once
CASSLSDTANYGYTF
TGTGCCAGCAGTTTATCGGACACCGCTAACTATGGCTACACCTTC
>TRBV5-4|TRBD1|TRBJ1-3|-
CASSPETGATSGNTIYF
TGTGCCAGCAGCCCTGAAACAGGGGCCACCTCTGGAAACACCATATATTTT
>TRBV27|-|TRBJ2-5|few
CASTRGHAQETQYF
TGTGCCAGCACGAGGGGACATGCCCAAGAGACCCAGTACTTC
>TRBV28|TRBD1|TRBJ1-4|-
CASSPAGTGREKLFF
TGTGCCAGCAGCCCCGCCGGGACAGGGCGAGAAAAACTGTTTTTT
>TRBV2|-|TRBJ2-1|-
CASIQGHPWGEQFF
TGTGCCAGCATTCAGGGACACCCGTGGGGCGAGCAGTTCTTC
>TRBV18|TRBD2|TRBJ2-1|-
CASSPGSGDEQFF
TGTGCCAGCTCACCAGGTAGCGGGGATGAGCAGTTCTTC
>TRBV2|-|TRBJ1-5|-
CASSSGSRSNQPQHF
TGTGCCAGCAGTTCGGGGTCTAGAAGCAATCAGCCCCAGCATTTT
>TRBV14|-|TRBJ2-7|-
CASSPRRGWTGDYEQYF
TGTGCCAGCAGCCCCCGACGGGGTTGGACTGGGGACTACGAGCAGTACTTC
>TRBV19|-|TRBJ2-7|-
CASSIGGGSYEQYF
TGTGCCAGTAGTATAGGAGGCGGCTCCTACGAGCAGTACTTC
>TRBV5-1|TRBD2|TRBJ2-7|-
CASSIQGTSGPYEQYF
TGCGCCAGCAGCATACAAGGGACTAGCGGTCCCTACGAGCAGTACTTC
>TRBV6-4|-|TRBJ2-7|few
CASSEFPGSPYEQYF
TGTGCCAGCAGTGAATTTCCGGGATCGCCCTACGAGCAGTACTTC
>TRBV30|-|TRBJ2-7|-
CAWSAKGHLGNEQYF
TGTGCCTGGAGTGCTAAGGGACATCTGGGGAACGAGCAGTACTTC
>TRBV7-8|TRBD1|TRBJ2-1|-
CASIDRGRDNEQFF
TGTGCCAGCATAGACAGGGGGCGGGACAATGAGCAGTTCTTC
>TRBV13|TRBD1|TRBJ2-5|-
CASSLGQGRETQYF
TGTGCCAGCAGCTTGGGACAGGGGAGGGAGACCCAGTACTTC
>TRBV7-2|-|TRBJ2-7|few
CASSGTGYEQYF
TGTGCCAGCAGCGGTACAGGTTACGAGCAGTACTTC
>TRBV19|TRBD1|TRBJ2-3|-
CASSIRGPDRVGTDTQYF
TGTGCCAGTAGTATTAGGGGCCCGGACAGGGTCGGCACAGATACGCAGTATTTT
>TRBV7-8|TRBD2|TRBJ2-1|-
CASSLVDSGGANEQFF
TGTGCCAGCAGCTTAGTCGATAGCGGGGGGGCGAATGAGCAGTTCTTC
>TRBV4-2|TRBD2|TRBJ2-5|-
CASSQARGGETQYF
TGTGCCAGCAGCCAAGCCCGGGGGGGGGAGACCCAGTACTTC
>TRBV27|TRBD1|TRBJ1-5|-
CASSPGTADNQPQHF
TGTGCCAGCAGCCCTGGGACAGCAGACAATCAGCCCCAGCATTTT
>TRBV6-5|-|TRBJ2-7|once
CASSYSRRAGNYEQYF
TGTGCCAGCAGTTACTCGAGGCGGGCTGGGAACTACGAGCAGTACTTC
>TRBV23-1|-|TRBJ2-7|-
CASSQSWAGPSYEQYF
TGCGCCAGCAGTCAATCGTGGGCAGGGCCATCCTACGAGCAGTACTTC
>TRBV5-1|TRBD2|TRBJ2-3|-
CASSLAGGSITQYF
TGCGCCAGCAGCCTAGCGGGAGGTTCTATCACGCAGTATTTT
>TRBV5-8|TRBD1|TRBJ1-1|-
CASSWPLGTGGVSAEAFF
TGTGCCAGCAGCTGGCCGTTGGGGACAGGGGGCGTTTCCGCTGAAGCTTTCTTT
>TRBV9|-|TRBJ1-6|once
CASSKGGINNSPLHF
TGTGCCAGCAGCAAGGGCGGGATAAATAATTCACCCCTCCACTTT
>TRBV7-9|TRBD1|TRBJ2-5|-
CASSLHRGFQETQYF
TGTGCCAGCAGCTTACACAGGGGGTTCCAAGAGACCCAGTACTTC
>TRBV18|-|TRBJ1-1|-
CASSPRAGDPFSAFF
TGTGCCAGCTCACCACGGGCAGGGGACCCTTTCAGTGCTTTCTTT
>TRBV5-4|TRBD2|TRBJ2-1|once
CASSRLAGGDNEQFF
TGTGCCAGCAGCAGACTAGCGGGAGGGGACAATGAGCAGTTCTTC
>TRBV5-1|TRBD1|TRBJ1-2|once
CASSLGDRGQPYGYTF
TGCGCCAGCAGCTTGGGGGACAGGGGCCAGCCCTATGGCTACACCTTC
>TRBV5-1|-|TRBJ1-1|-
CASSAQLQGNTEAFF
TGCGCCAGCAGCGCACAACTACAGGGCAACACTGAAGCTTTCTTT
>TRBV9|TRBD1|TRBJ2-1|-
CASSAIAGGDEQFF
TGTGCCAGCAGTGCGATCGCAGGGGGTGATGAGCAGTTCTTC
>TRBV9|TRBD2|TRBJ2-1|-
CASSVVAGGAYNEQFF
TGTGCCAGCAGCGTAGTAGCGGGGGGGGCCTACAATGAGCAGTTCTTC
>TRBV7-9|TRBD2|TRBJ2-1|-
CASSLTTGLAGEQFF
TGTGCCAGCAGCCTAACAACCGGACTAGCGGGAGAGCAGTTCTTC
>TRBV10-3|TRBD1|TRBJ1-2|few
CAISQTGGSSTPNYGYTF
TGTGCCATCAGCCAGACAGGGGGCTCTTCTACCCCTAACTATGGCTACACCTTC
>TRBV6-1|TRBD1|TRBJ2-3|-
CASRLDRGGTDTQYF
TGTGCCAGCAGGCTGGACAGGGGTGGCACAGATACGCAGTATTTT
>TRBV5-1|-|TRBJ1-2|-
CASSLVLASYGYTF
TGCGCCAGCAGCTTGGTGCTCGCCAGCTATGGCTACACCTTC
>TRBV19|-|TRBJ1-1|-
CASSRGAGGSGTEAFF
TGTGCCAGTAGTAGAGGGGCGGGGGGGTCGGGCACTGAAGCTTTCTTT
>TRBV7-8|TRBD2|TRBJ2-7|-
CASSLGGLAGLSYEQYF
TGTGCCAGCAGCCTAGGGGGACTAGCGGGACTCTCCTACGAGCAGTACTTC
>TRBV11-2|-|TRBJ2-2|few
CASSSTVGPRAGELFF
TGTGCCAGCAGCTCCACCGTCGGGCCGAGGGCCGGGGAGCTGTTTTTT
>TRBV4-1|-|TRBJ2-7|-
CASSQGRARGSYEQYF
TGCGCCAGCAGCCAAGGTCGGGCCAGGGGTTCCTACGAGCAGTACTTC
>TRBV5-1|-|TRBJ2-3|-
CASSLGASTDTQYF
TGCGCCAGCAGCCTAGGGGCTAGCACAGATACGCAGTATTTT
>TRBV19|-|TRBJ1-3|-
CASSFSSGNTIYF
TGTGCCAGTAGTTTCAGCTCTGGAAACACCATATATTTT
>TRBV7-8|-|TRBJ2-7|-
CASRTTEGSRSYEQYF
TGTGCCAGCAGGACCACGGAGGGGAGCAGAAGTTACGAGCAGTACTTC
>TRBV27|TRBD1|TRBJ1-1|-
CASSSSRDRRAFF
TGTGCCAGCAGTTCAAGCCGGGACAGACGAGCTTTCTTT
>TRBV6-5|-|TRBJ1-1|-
CASSQVRVRGTEAFF
TGTGCCAGCAGCCAAGTCAGGGTGCGGGGCACTGAAGCTTTCTTT
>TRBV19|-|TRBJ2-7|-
CARGRTGYEQYF
TGTGCCAGGGGTAGGACTGGCTACGAGCAGTACTTC
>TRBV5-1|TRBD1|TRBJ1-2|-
CASSEPGQGAGVYTF
TGCGCCAGCAGCGAACCCGGACAGGGGGCTGGTGTCTACACCTTC
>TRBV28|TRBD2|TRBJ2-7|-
CASSRPGGIRGLAGYEQYF
TGTGCCAGCAGTAGACCCGGGGGAATCAGGGGACTAGCGGGGTACGAGCAGTACTTC
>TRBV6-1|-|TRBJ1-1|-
CASRPRRGTEAFF
TGTGCCAGCAGACCCAGGCGGGGGACTGAAGCTTTCTTT
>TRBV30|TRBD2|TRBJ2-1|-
CAWSVILAGPNEQFF
TGTGCCTGGAGTGTAATTCTAGCGGGGCCCAATGAGCAGTTCTTC
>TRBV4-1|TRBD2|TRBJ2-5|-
CASSKPGLASETQYF
TGCGCCAGCAGCAAACCGGGACTAGCTTCGGAGACCCAGTACTTC
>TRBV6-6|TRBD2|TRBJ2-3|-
CASKSPTSGRDTQYF
TGTGCCAGCAAAAGCCCGACTAGCGGGAGGGATACGCAGTATTTT